These 28 T cell receptor beta chains share one sample of origin, sequenced in a study of blood T cell repertoires in COVID-19. This table comes from immunoSEQ multiplex PCR, and its TCRdb copy is limited to in-frame clones, with some not included. The sample lists 150,000 to 200,000 clones; under 90% were seen once. The specimen sequenced was peripheral blood. The receptors were sampled from a man in his fifties or sixties with acute or convalescent COVID-19.

The chain recombines TRBV4-2 with TRBJ1-1, with 10 nucleotides matching TRBD1. J was trimmed by 11 bases and V by 0 bases; bases with no gene match: 9. This CDR3 has 15 residues. The germline gives CDR1 LGHNA, CDR2 YNFKEQ. The CDR3 is CASSQERQGAIWAFF. The CDR3 DNA reads TGTGCCAGCAGCCAAGAAAGACAGGGGGCAATTTGGGCTTTCTTT.

The chain links TRBV5-1 to TRBJ1-2; 8 bases are a match to TRBD1. CDR1 is SGHRS and CDR2 is YFSETQ in the germline V gene. V shed 0 bases, J shed 8 bases, and the junction held 12 bases outside the gene matches. This CDR3 has 16 amino acids. Here the CDR3 reads CASSLAGRRGPKGYTF. The CDR3 region has the DNA TGCGCCAGCAGCTTGGCGGGGCGCAGGGGGCCAAAAGGCTACACCTTC.

The V call is TRBV6-5, the J call TRBJ1-2; D call uncertain. V was shortened by 6 bases and J by 8 bases, with 19 bases between the two germline ends. The CDR3 extends over 14 amino acids. CDR1 is MNHEY and CDR2 is SVGAGI in the germline V gene. CDR3 bases: TGTGCCAGCAGCCCGACTGCCCTGGCCCGGGGCTACACCTTC. This encodes CASSPTALARGYTF.

The J gene is TRBJ2-4, the V gene TRBV5-6, with 8 positions matching TRBD1. CDR1 and CDR2 (germline): SGHDT, YYEEEE. J was trimmed by 3 bases and V by 1 base; bases with no gene match: 12. The CDR3 is 18 residues long. The chain's CDR3 is CASSLQGLTGDVKNIQYF. DNA for the CDR3: TGTGCCAGCAGCTTGCAAGGCCTGACAGGGGATGTCAAAAACATTCAGTACTTC.

The CDR3 region is CASSQVAGYNSPLHF. CDR3 in DNA: TGTGCCAGCAGCCAAGTGGCCGGGTATAATTCACCCCTCCACTTT. This chain connects TRBV3-1 (or the pseudogene TRBV3-2) to TRBJ1-6; no clear D. The V and J ends lost 1 base and 4 bases respectively, with 8 bases between them. Looked up from germline, CDR1 is LGHDT and CDR2 is YNNKEL (reference sequence). This CDR3 is built from 15 residues.

The chain is built from TRBV2 and TRBJ1-1, with unresolved D. Germline values: CDR1 SNHLY, CDR2 FYNNEI. CDR3 length equals 13 residues. Deletions cut 8 bases from V and 0 bases from J, with 10 bases between. The CDR3 coding sequence is TGTGCCAGCGGCGGGCAGATGAACACTGAAGCTTTCTTT. This encodes CASGGQMNTEAFF.

The genes are TRBV4-2 and TRBJ2-7; TRBD2 aligns across 9 bases. There are 16 residues in the CDR3. Germline lookup yields CDR1 LGHNA and CDR2 YNFKEQ. V lost 1 base, J lost 3 bases, and 7 bases stayed unmatched. The CDR3 nucleotides read TGTGCCAGCAGCCAAGGAGAGACTAGCGGTTTCTACGAGCAGTACTTC. This encodes CASSQGETSGFYEQYF.

The chain links TRBV6-5 to TRBJ1-1; TRBD1 might be the D (6 bases). CDR1 is MNHEY, CDR2 SVGAGI, per germline. V was cut by 4 bases and J by 4 bases, with 13 bases left in between. The CDR3 length is 14 residues. The DNA of the CDR3 is TGTGCCAGCAGTTTATCCAGGGGAGTCACTGAAGCTTTCTTT. Amino acid sequence: CASSLSRGVTEAFF.

This sequence joins TRBV10-2 and TRBJ1-4; D perhaps matches TRBD1 (6 bases). V dropped 2 bases and J dropped 8 bases, with 15 bases sitting between them. CDR1 and CDR2 (germline): WSHSY, SAAADI. There are 15 residues in the CDR3. CDR3 in amino acids: CASSEQQGYGEKLFF. The CDR3 DNA is TGCGCCAGCAGTGAGCAACAGGGCTACGGCGAAAAACTGTTTTTT.

The chain's CDR3 is CAISVEGVQPQHF. CDR3 coding DNA: TGTGCCATCAGTGTCGAGGGGGTTCAGCCCCAGCATTTT. The gene calls are TRBV10-3 and TRBJ1-5, with D maybe TRBD1 (6 bases). Trimming removed 4 bases at V and 6 bases at J, with 10 bases between. In germline, CDR1 is ENHRY, CDR2 SYGVKD. The length of the CDR3 is 13 residues.

This rearrangement joins TRBV2 to TRBJ1-1; no clear D gene. Trimming pared 3 bases from V and 7 bases from J, leaving 6 bases between. CDR3 size: 11 residues. Germline CDR1 SNHLY, CDR2 FYNNEI. The CDR3 bases are TGTGCCAGCAGTGAGGAGTTTGAAGCTTTCTTT. This translates into CASSEEFEAFF. The full variable domain, completed using reference TRBV2 and TRBJ1-1, is EPEVTQTPSHQVTQMGQEVILRCVPISNHLYFYWYRQILGQKVEFLVSFYNNEISEKSEIFDDQFSVERPDGSNFTLKIRSTKLEDSAMYFCASSEEFEAFFGQGTRLTVV.

CDR3 bases: TGTGCCAGCAGCTTAGTTTCCGGGGAGCAGTACTTC. The encoded protein is CASSLVSGEQYF. The chain couples TRBV7-2 to TRBJ2-7; D is undetermined. The germline V gene has CDR1 SGHTA and CDR2 FQGNSA. There are 12 residues in the CDR3. V lost 1 base, J lost 7 bases, and 8 bases lay in between.

The rearrangement joins TRBV19 to TRBJ1-2, with a possible D match to TRBD1 (6 bases). CDR1 and CDR2 (germline): LNHDA, SQIVND (reference sequence). V lost 8 bases and J lost 2, with 12 bases in between. The CDR3 spans 13 residues. CDR3 nucleotide sequence: TGTGCCAGTGAAGTCAGGGGCAACTATGGCTACACCTTC. Translating it yields CASEVRGNYGYTF.

The rearrangement joins TRBV11-3 to TRBJ2-1; D ambiguous. Germline lookup yields CDR1 SGHNT and CDR2 YENEEA. V lost 5 bases to trimming and J lost 6 bases, with 20 bases between them. The CDR3 loop spans 16 amino acids. The CDR3 DNA reads TGTGCCAGCAGCCTCTCTTTGGGCCCTACTTCCAATGAGCAGTTCTTC. Encoded protein: CASSLSLGPTSNEQFF.

This chain uses TRBV12-5 with TRBJ1-1; a possible D gene is TRBD1 (6 bases). V lost 0 bases and J lost 4, with 12 bases in between. This CDR3 region has 15 residues. Germline V CDR1 and CDR2: LGHNT, FRNRAP. The CDR3: CASGLVPGRGTEAFF. The CDR3 DNA reads TGTGCTAGTGGTTTGGTACCCGGCAGGGGCACTGAAGCTTTCTTT.

This chain links TRBV2 with TRBJ2-1; 9 bases align to TRBD1. This CDR3 has 14 amino acids. V shed 10 bases, J shed 7 bases, and the junction held 11 bases outside the gene matches. CDR1 is SNHLY, CDR2 FYNNEI, per germline. The CDR3 reads CATRQGTGINEQFF. The CDR3 DNA reads TGTGCCACACGGCAGGGGACAGGGATAAATGAGCAGTTCTTC.

This chain links TRBV4-2 with TRBJ2-3, with a tentative D call TRBD2 (6 bases). Deletions cut 5 bases from V and 4 bases from J, with 16 bases between. CDR3 length: 15 amino acids. The V gene's germline CDR1 is LGHNA and CDR2 YNFKEQ. CDR3 loop: CASSNIGGDADTQYF. For the CDR3, the DNA is TGTGCCAGCAGCAATATTGGCGGGGACGCAGATACGCAGTATTTT.

The genes are TRBV19 and TRBJ2-7; 11 bases are a match to TRBD1. The germline gives CDR1 LNHDA, CDR2 SQIVND (reference sequence). The J segment lost 2 bases and the V segment lost 1 base, leaving 1 base of the junction unmatched. The CDR3 loop spans 15 amino acids. CDR3 protein: CASSIGTGGAYEQYF. In nucleotides, the CDR3 is TGTGCCAGTAGTATAGGGACAGGGGGCGCCTACGAGCAGTACTTC.

The CDR3 DNA reads as TGTGCCAGCAGCCCCCGACAGGGCTCCAGCGGGGAGCTGTTTTTT. Protein sequence: CASSPRQGSSGELFF. The gene calls are TRBV7-3 and TRBJ2-2; 7 bases align to TRBD1. V was pared by 5 bases and J by 7 bases, with 10 bases of the junction left unmatched. Germline V gene lookup returns CDR1 SGHTA and CDR2 FQGTGA. The CDR3 runs 15 residues.

The chain employs TRBV4-3 and TRBJ1-1; the D is unclear. In germline, CDR1 is LGHNA, CDR2 YSLEER. The CDR3 length is 17 residues. Trimming removed 1 base at V and 0 bases at J, with 15 bases between. This CDR3 reads CASSQGLTGGMNTEAFF. The CDR3, as DNA: TGCGCCAGCAGCCAAGGCTTGACGGGAGGGATGAACACTGAAGCTTTCTTT.

The rearrangement uses TRBV5-1 and TRBJ2-3, with D possibly TRBD2 on 5 matching bases. Trimming removed 4 bases from V and 3 bases from J, with 12 bases in between. Germline V lookup: CDR1 SGHRS, CDR2 YFSETQ. CDR3 length: 14 amino acids. The CDR3 sequence is CASSMTTLTDTQYF. DNA of the CDR3: TGCGCCAGCAGCATGACTACTTTAACAGATACGCAGTATTTT.

V gene TRBV19 combines with J gene TRBJ1-1; 7 bases line up with TRBD1. J lost 2 bases, V lost 0 bases, and 3 bases had no gene match. Germline values: CDR1 LNHDA, CDR2 SQIVND (reference sequence). This CDR3 is built from 15 residues. As DNA, the CDR3 is TGTGCCAGTAGTATAGAAGACAGGGTAAACACTGAAGCTTTCTTT. Protein sequence: CASSIEDRVNTEAFF.

There are a few counts of this clone. The V and J genes are TRBV4-3 and TRBJ1-2; the match to TRBD1 covers 7 bases. The CDR3 has 14 residues. The trim removed 3 bases at V and 4 bases at J, leaving 5 bases unmatched. CDR1 and CDR2 (germline): LGHNA, YSLEER. The CDR3 protein is CASSHRGAGYGYTF. As DNA, the CDR3 is TGCGCCAGCAGCCACAGGGGGGCTGGCTATGGCTACACCTTC.

J is TRBJ2-3 and V is TRBV2; TRBD2 matches 8 bases. Per the germline V gene, CDR1 is SNHLY and CDR2 is FYNNEI. The CDR3 runs to 16 residues. The junction had 6 bases not matched to a gene; V was cut back by 4 bases and J by 0 bases. In nucleotides, the CDR3 is TGTGCCAGCAGTGGAGGCGGGAGGAGAAGCACAGATACGCAGTATTTT. This encodes CASSGGGRRSTDTQYF.

V gene TRBV19 combines with J gene TRBJ2-7, with a weak D call TRBD1 (5 bases). CDR3 length: 14 residues. V lost 3 bases and J lost 4, with 13 bases in between. Germline CDR1 is LNHDA and CDR2 is SQIVND (reference sequence). The CDR3, as DNA: TGTGCCAGTAGTATCGGAAGCGCAGGGTACGAGCAGTACTTC. It codes for CASSIGSAGYEQYF.

This chain uses TRBV5-1 with TRBJ1-1; no reliable D call. The germline CDR1 and CDR2 sequences are SGHRS and YFSETQ. This CDR3 spans 14 amino acids. V was clipped by 0 bases and J by 1 base, with 7 bases between them. The CDR3 spells CASSLEPSNTEAFF. The CDR3 DNA sequence: TGCGCCAGCAGCTTGGAGCCATCGAACACTGAAGCTTTCTTT.

The chain combines TRBV7-3 with TRBJ2-5, with 8 positions matching TRBD1. CDR1 and CDR2 from the germline V gene are SGHTA and FQGTGA. The CDR3 has 13 amino acids. Trimming removed 4 bases from V and 4 bases from J; junction bases left unmatched: 2. CDR3 sequence: CASSSGQGETQYF. Here the CDR3 DNA reads TGTGCCAGCAGCTCAGGACAGGGAGAGACCCAGTACTTC.

J is TRBJ2-1 and V is TRBV5-1, with TRBD1 matching 11 bases. The CDR3 contains 15 residues. Germline loops: CDR1 SGHRS, CDR2 YFSETQ. The V segment lost 1 base and the J segment 11 bases; nucleotides outside the gene matches: 8. The CDR3 coding sequence is TGCGCCAGCAGCTTGATGGGACAGGGGGAAACTAAGCAGTTCTTC. Translating gives CASSLMGQGETKQFF. The whole variable domain, remainder taken from reference TRBV5-1 and TRBJ2-1, is KAGVTQTPRYLIKTRGQQVTLSCSPISGHRSVSWYQQTPGQGLQFLFEYFSETQRNKGNFPGRFSGRQFSNSRSEMNVSTLELGDSALYLCASSLMGQGETKQFFGPGTRLTVL.